The 32 T cell receptor beta chains below were found in one sample sequenced in a study of blood T cell repertoires in COVID-19. The table came from immunoSEQ multiplex PCR; TCRdb's copy has only in-frame clones and leaves some out. The table includes fewer than 20,000 clones, about four fifths detected once. Sequenced sample: peripheral blood. Receptor source: a man at least 80 years old with active COVID-19.

V gene TRBV10-3 combines with J gene TRBJ2-7, with TRBD1 matching over 9 bases. V shed 0 bases, J shed 3 bases, and the junction held 0 bases outside the gene matches. CDR3 length equals 14 residues. The germline gives CDR1 ENHRY, CDR2 SYGVKD. CDR3 sequence reads: CAISESGQGYEQYF. The CDR3 DNA reads as TGTGCCATCAGTGAGTCGGGACAGGGCTACGAGCAGTACTTC.

The V gene is TRBV27, the J gene TRBJ1-5; no firm D call. The germline V and J ends were trimmed by 1 base and 7 bases, with 8 bases remaining between them. Per the germline V gene, CDR1 is MNHEY and CDR2 is SMNVEV (reference sequence). The CDR3 contains 13 residues. The CDR3 DNA reads TGTGCCAGCAGTTTATTAGCCCAGCAGCCCCAGCATTTT. This codes for CASSLLAQQPQHF.

V is TRBV28 and J is TRBJ1-2, with D perhaps matching TRBD1 (6 bases). Germline V gives CDR1 MDHEN, CDR2 SYDVKM. This CDR3 is 14 amino acids long. V gave up 3 bases and J gave up 4 bases, with 12 bases separating them. Here the CDR3 reads CASSFRTGFYGYTF. The CDR3 DNA is TGTGCCAGCAGTTTCAGAACAGGGTTCTATGGCTACACCTTC.

The chain recombines TRBV6-6 with TRBJ2-2; 9 bases are a match to TRBD1. Germline CDR1 MNHNY, CDR2 SVGAGI (reference sequence). CDR3 length: 15 amino acids. Trimming cost V 5 bases and J 0 bases; bases outside gene matches: 1. The CDR3: CASSRTGANTGELFF. DNA of the CDR3: TGTGCCAGCAGTAGGACAGGGGCGAACACCGGGGAGCTGTTTTTT.

The chain has TRBV18 and TRBJ2-2, with D perhaps TRBD1 (6 bases). The V gene lost 0 bases and the J gene lost 6 bases, with 17 bases spanning the gap. The CDR3 covers 17 residues. Germline V gives CDR1 KGHSH, CDR2 LQKENI. CDR3 coding DNA: TGTGCCAGCTCACCACCTTCGACAGGAGCGGCCTCCGGGGAGCTGTTTTTT. Amino acid sequence: CASSPPSTGAASGELFF.

The chain couples TRBV6-4 to TRBJ2-5; no reliable D call. This CDR3 has 14 residues. Germline CDR1 MRHNA, CDR2 SNTAGT. Trimming cost V 7 bases and J 1 base, with 13 bases left between them. CDR3 protein: CASKRHLVQETQYF. DNA of the CDR3: TGTGCCAGCAAGAGACATCTGGTCCAAGAGACCCAGTACTTC.

The chain has TRBV9 and TRBJ2-1, with 7 bases matching TRBD2. Germline CDR1 reads SGDLS; CDR2 reads YYNGEE. With V trimmed by 0 bases and J by 8 bases, 8 bases remained unmatched. CDR3 length: 15 residues. The CDR3 nucleotides are TGTGCCAGCAGCGTAGCTAGCGGTTATAGGGATGAGCAGTTCTTC. Translated, it gives CASSVASGYRDEQFF.

This sequence joins TRBV6-2 or TRBV6-3 and TRBJ2-1; 10 bases align to TRBD2. From germline, CDR1 is MNHEY and CDR2 SVGEGT. J lost 7 bases, V lost 2 bases, and 5 bases had no gene match. This CDR3 is built from 15 residues. CDR3 in DNA: TGTGCCAGCAGTTACGGGACTAGCGTCTGGAATGAGCAGTTCTTC. Its translation is CASSYGTSVWNEQFF.

The rearrangement uses TRBV7-2 and TRBJ2-1; TRBD2 matches 9 bases. Germline loops: CDR1 SGHTA, CDR2 FQGNSA. The CDR3 covers 15 residues. With V trimmed by 6 bases and J by 5 bases, 8 bases remained unmatched. The CDR3 bases are TGTGCCAGCAGACAAGCCGGGACTAGCCACAATGAGCAGTTCTTC. Its translation: CASRQAGTSHNEQFF.

The chain carries TRBV10-2 and TRBJ2-7, with 10 positions matching TRBD1. Trimming removed 6 bases from V and 2 bases from J; junction bases left unmatched: 1. The CDR3 runs to 13 residues. The germline V gene has CDR1 WSHSY and CDR2 SAAADI. The CDR3: CASSGTGAYEQYF. Here the CDR3 DNA reads TGCGCCAGCAGCGGGACAGGGGCCTACGAGCAGTACTTC.

The chain uses TRBV28 and TRBJ2-2, with unresolved D. The length of the CDR3 is 13 residues. Per the germline V gene, CDR1 is MDHEN and CDR2 is SYDVKM. Trimming left V 6 bases short and J 1 base short, with 6 bases between. CDR3 in amino acids: CASSVGNTGELFF. CDR3 in DNA: TGTGCCAGCAGCGTCGGGAACACCGGGGAGCTGTTTTTT. The whole variable domain, remainder taken from reference TRBV28 and TRBJ2-2, is DVKVTQSSRYLVKRTGEKVFLECVQDMDHENMFWYRQDPGLGLRLIYFSYDVKMKEKGDIPEGYSVSREKKERFSLILESASTNQTSMYLCASSVGNTGELFFGEGSRLTVL.

The chain combines TRBV24-1 with TRBJ2-5; 10 nucleotides line up with TRBD1. The trim removed 5 bases at V and 0 bases at J, leaving 8 bases unmatched. Germline values: CDR1 KGHDR, CDR2 SFDVKD. The CDR3 length is 17 residues. DNA for the CDR3: TGTGCCACCAGTGGGGTGCCCGGGACAGGGGACCAAGAGACCCAGTACTTC. It codes for CATSGVPGTGDQETQYF.

This clone was found a few times. The chain links TRBV12-5 to TRBJ1-5, with D unclear. CDR1 LGHNT and CDR2 FRNRAP come from the germline V gene. This CDR3 has 17 residues. The germline V and J ends were trimmed by 6 bases and 2 bases, with 20 bases remaining between them. The CDR3 DNA is TGTGCTAGTGGCCCCACCCCCGGAGGCAAGGGCAATCAGCCCCAGCATTTT. This sequence encodes CASGPTPGGKGNQPQHF.

This chain connects TRBV28 to TRBJ2-5; 10 nucleotides line up with TRBD1. Trimming removed 7 bases from V and 7 bases from J; junction bases left unmatched: 12. Germline CDR1 MDHEN, CDR2 SYDVKM. The CDR3 spans 15 residues. CDR3 region: CASTPRTGGRGTQYF. In DNA form, the CDR3 reads TGTGCCAGCACTCCCCGGACAGGGGGAAGGGGGACCCAGTACTTC. The full variable domain, with the rest looked up from reference TRBV28 and TRBJ2-5, is DVKVTQSSRYLVKRTGEKVFLECVQDMDHENMFWYRQDPGLGLRLIYFSYDVKMKEKGDIPEGYSVSREKKERFSLILESASTNQTSMYLCASTPRTGGRGTQYFGPGTRLLVL.

The J gene is TRBJ1-3, the V gene TRBV5-8; perhaps TRBD1 as D (6 bases). Trimming removed 4 bases from V and 4 bases from J, with 12 bases in between. Per the germline V gene, CDR1 is SGHTS and CDR2 is YDEGEE. This CDR3 has 14 residues. The CDR3 protein is CASSLSGTGNTIYF. CDR3 sequence (DNA): TGTGCCAGCAGCCTCTCCGGGACAGGAAACACCATATATTTT. Together with reference TRBV5-8 and TRBJ1-3, the CDR3 gives the full variable domain: EAGVTQSPTHLIKTRGQQATLRCSPISGHTSVYWYQQALGLGLQFLLWYDEGEERNRGNFPPRFSGRQFPNYSSELNVNALELEDSALYLCASSLSGTGNTIYFGEGSWLTVV.

The chain carries TRBV30 and TRBJ1-3; 7 positions agree with TRBD1. Germline CDR1 is GTSNPN and CDR2 is SVGIG (reference sequence). Trimming took 5 bases from V and 2 from J; bases not matched to a gene: 6. CDR3 length: 14 residues. CDR3 sequence: CAWHTDRTGNTIYF. DNA of the CDR3: TGTGCCTGGCACACGGACAGGACTGGAAACACCATATATTTT.

CDR3 in DNA: TGTGCCAGCAGCTTCTCCGGCACAGGGGTTCCGCTCGCCGTCTACGAGCAGTACTTC. This sequence encodes CASSFSGTGVPLAVYEQYF. The chain links TRBV21-1 to TRBJ2-7; the table calls TRBD1, which could not be checked here. TRBV21-1 is marked as a pseudogene. This CDR3 spans 19 amino acids.

The J gene is TRBJ2-1, the V gene TRBV6-2 or TRBV6-3; 12 bases map to TRBD2. Germline CDR1 and CDR2: MNHEY and SVGEGT. This CDR3 is built from 19 residues. J gave up 2 bases and V 0 bases, and 8 bases lay outside the gene matches. In nucleotides, the CDR3 is TGTGCCAGCAGTTACTCGGCTAGCGGGAGGGCCGTCCCCTACAATGAGCAGTTCTTC. Translation: CASSYSASGRAVPYNEQFF.

The CDR3 bases are TGTGCCAGCAGCCCTCGTCGACTAGCGGGCGCAGATACGCAGTATTTT. Encoded protein: CASSPRRLAGADTQYF. The genes are TRBV7-2 and TRBJ2-3; TRBD2 aligns across 10 bases. Germline values: CDR1 SGHTA, CDR2 FQGNSA. Trimming took 5 bases from V and 4 from J; bases not matched to a gene: 9. This CDR3 is built from 16 residues.

This sequence joins TRBV6-2 or TRBV6-3 and TRBJ2-1, with TRBD1 identical over 7 bases. The CDR3 is 17 residues long. Losses at the gene ends were 1 base for V and 5 bases for J; bases not matched to a gene: 11. Germline V CDR1 and CDR2: MNHEY, SVGEGT. In DNA, the CDR3 is TGTGCCAGCAGTTACTTTTCGTTCGGGACAGAAAACAATGAGCAGTTCTTC. It codes for CASSYFSFGTENNEQFF.

This chain uses TRBV7-2 with TRBJ1-1, with unresolved D. Germline assignment: CDR1 SGHTA and CDR2 FQGNSA. The CDR3 runs 14 residues. The V and J ends lost 5 bases and 0 bases respectively, with 10 bases between them. CDR3 sequence: CASSLRTVNTEAFF. Here the CDR3 DNA reads TGTGCCAGCAGCCTAAGAACAGTGAACACTGAAGCTTTCTTT.

This clone is deemed medium-sized. The chain links TRBV6-1 to TRBJ2-7; D may be TRBD1 (6 bases). There are 14 residues in the CDR3. Per germline, CDR1 MNHNS and CDR2 SASEGT. Trimming shortened V by 2 bases and J by 12 bases, and 20 bases separated the two germline ends. The CDR3 here is CASSETLSGTKLYF. The CDR3 DNA is TGTGCCAGCAGTGAAACGTTATCCGGGACAAAATTGTACTTC.

This chain uses TRBV9 with TRBJ2-1; D is uncertain. Germline V gene sequence: CDR1 SGDLS, CDR2 YYNGEE. The V end lost 4 bases, the J end lost 10 bases, and 12 bases lay between the germline ends. This CDR3 is built from 12 residues. The DNA of the CDR3 is TGTGCCAGCAGCCCCGACTCCCAGGAGCAGTTCTTC. Amino acid sequence: CASSPDSQEQFF. The variable domain in full, completed from reference TRBV9 and TRBJ2-1, reads DSGVTQTPKHLITATGQRVTLRCSPRSGDLSVYWYQQSLDQGLQFLIQYYNGEERAKGNILERFSAQQFPDLHSELNLSSLELGDSALYFCASSPDSQEQFFGPGTRLTVL.

The J gene is TRBJ2-7, the V gene TRBV21-1; the D call in the table, TRBD2, was not verified against the DNA. TRBV21-1 is a recognized pseudogene. The CDR3 totals 14 residues. Here the CDR3 DNA reads TGTGCCAGCTGCTATAAGGAGACCTCCTACGAGCAGTACTTC. This encodes CASCYKETSYEQYF.

The rearrangement joins TRBV6-2 or TRBV6-3 to TRBJ1-6, with D perhaps matching TRBD1 (5 bases). This CDR3 contains 12 residues. Germline V gives CDR1 MNHEY, CDR2 SVGEGT. V was pared by 5 bases and J by 11 bases, with 10 bases between. The CDR3 nucleotides are TGTGCCAGCAGTCCGACAGACACACCCCTCCACTTT. Its protein is CASSPTDTPLHF.

The CDR3 DNA reads TGCAGCGTCCAGACAGGGTGGGAGACCCAGTACTTC. Its protein product is CSVQTGWETQYF. The chain is built from TRBV29-1 and TRBJ2-5; 7 bases line up with TRBD1. The CDR3 consists of 12 residues. With V trimmed by 6 bases and J by 5 bases, 6 bases remained unmatched. The germline gives CDR1 SQVTM, CDR2 ANQGSEA.

J is TRBJ2-1 and V is TRBV28, with 8 bases matching TRBD2. The V segment lost 4 bases and the J segment 2 bases; nucleotides outside the gene matches: 7. The CDR3 has 16 residues. Germline CDR1 and CDR2: MDHEN and SYDVKM. CDR3 nucleotides: TGTGCCAGCAGTTCCCTACTAGCGGAGACCTACAATGAGCAGTTCTTC. As protein: CASSSLLAETYNEQFF. Full variable domain (rest looked up from reference TRBV28 and TRBJ2-1): DVKVTQSSRYLVKRTGEKVFLECVQDMDHENMFWYRQDPGLGLRLIYFSYDVKMKEKGDIPEGYSVSREKKERFSLILESASTNQTSMYLCASSSLLAETYNEQFFGPGTRLTVL.

V usage is TRBV6-6 and J usage is TRBJ2-7; TRBD1 aligns across 9 bases. Germline V gives CDR1 MNHNY, CDR2 SVGAGI (reference sequence). V was clipped by 7 bases and J by 4 bases; unmatched bases: 8. CDR3 length: 14 residues. The CDR3 loop is CASTRDRDRYEQYF. DNA for the CDR3: TGTGCCAGCACCAGGGACAGGGACCGTTACGAGCAGTACTTC.

The V gene is TRBV7-8, the J gene TRBJ2-2; 8 nucleotides align to TRBD2. The CDR3 loop spans 15 amino acids. The germline V gene encodes CDR1 SGHVS and CDR2 FQNEAQ. With V trimmed by 1 base and J by 3 bases, 1 base remained unmatched. The chain's CDR3 is CASSLVAGHTGELFF. For the CDR3, the DNA is TGTGCCAGCAGCTTAGTAGCGGGACACACCGGGGAGCTGTTTTTT. The whole variable domain, filled in from reference TRBV7-8 and TRBJ2-2, reads GAGVSQSPRYKVAKRGQDVALRCDPISGHVSLFWYQQALGQGPEFLTYFQNEAQLDKSGLPSDRFFAERPEGSVSTLKIQRTQQEDSAVYLCASSLVAGHTGELFFGEGSRLTVL.

The rearrangement uses TRBV11-2 and TRBJ1-5; tentative D call: TRBD1 (6 bases). Trimming took 4 bases from V and 6 from J, leaving 10 bases between them. CDR3 length: 13 amino acids. CDR1 and CDR2 (germline): SGHAT, FQNNGV. The CDR3 sequence: CASSSSQGQPQHF. In nucleotides, the CDR3 is TGTGCCAGCAGCTCATCACAGGGTCAGCCCCAGCATTTT.

The rearrangement links TRBV28 to TRBJ1-3; weak D call: TRBD1 (6 bases). Germline V CDR1 and CDR2: MDHEN, SYDVKM. This CDR3 is built from 16 residues. V was clipped by 5 bases and J by 4 bases, with 18 bases between them. CDR3 amino acids: CASSTNPGTIGNTIYF. CDR3 bases: TGTGCCAGCAGTACAAATCCCGGGACAATCGGAAACACCATATATTTT. The full variable domain, with the rest looked up from reference TRBV28 and TRBJ1-3, is DVKVTQSSRYLVKRTGEKVFLECVQDMDHENMFWYRQDPGLGLRLIYFSYDVKMKEKGDIPEGYSVSREKKERFSLILESASTNQTSMYLCASSTNPGTIGNTIYFGEGSWLTVV.

The genes are TRBV6-2 or TRBV6-3 and TRBJ1-6; possible D gene TRBD1, 5 bases. Looked up from germline, CDR1 is MNHEY and CDR2 is SVGEGT. The V gene lost 2 bases and the J gene lost 10 bases, with 12 bases spanning the gap. This CDR3 region has 14 residues. The CDR3 is CASSYLDSDSPLHF. The CDR3 coding sequence is TGTGCCAGCAGTTACCTCGACAGTGACTCACCCCTCCACTTT.